The rows below give T cell receptor beta chains drawn from one sample of a study of Ad26.COV2.S vaccination and SARS-CoV-2 variants. Here immunoSEQ multiplex PCR was the method, and the copy in TCRdb shows in-frame clones only, minus some. This table has some 240,000 clones, approximately 88% appearing once. The source material was peripheral blood, sampled in a trial of Ad26.COV2.S vaccine versus placebo. These receptors were obtained from a person between 18 and 59 years old who received the Ad26.COV2.S COVID-19 vaccine or a placebo. The CDR3 runs from the conserved cysteine through the conserved F or W.

cdr3_length v_call cdr3_aa
18 TRBV7-2 CASSLGLRAADYNERQFF
11 TRBV20-1 CSATGTGELFF
14 TRBV4-3 CASSDRGGADTQYF
17 TRBV6-8 CARVLTGGFYSNQPQHF
16 TRBV7-3 CASSPQAVTGANVLTF
15 TRBV7-3 CASSLNAGTYNEQFF
14 TRBV12-5 CASGPRQDNYEQYF
12 TRBV5-1 CASSLNTGELFF
14 TRBV7-2 CASSFGGAYNEQFF
14 TRBV24-1 CATFLPSRADTQYF
15 TRBV9 CASSVSPGAPNEQFF
13 TRBV4-2 CASSQSSYQPQHF
16 TRBV7-2 CASSLTWTPSTGELFF
13 TRBV27 CASSSRGGTEAFF
13 TRBV7-9 CASSPRTPGEQFF
15 TRBV19 CATREDKSGANVLTF
15 TRBV18 CASSPSGQPNEKLFF
12 TRBV12-3/TRBV12-4 CASSLRGGTQYF
12 TRBV5-6 CASSWGPTGKFF
18 TRBV4-3 CASSQEVATSGAGGELFF
13 TRBV29-1 CSVLGLEGQPQHF
13 TRBV12-3/TRBV12-4 CASSSTRNTEAFF
17 TRBV24-1 CATSATGLAGWGNEQFF
16 TRBV3-1/TRBV3-2 CASSQGWASSYNEQFF
19 TRBV4-3 CASSQFSGGLAGVGDTQYF
15 TRBV7-6 CASSLARGFYNEQFF
12 TRBV6-5 CASRGKIYEQYF
15 TRBV30 CAWSVRQSLNQPQHF
13 TRBV25-1 CASSEGTEGKLFF
15 TRBV9 CASSVVPSSYNEQFF
14 TRBV10-3 CAMSWAGRTDTQYF
14 TRBV5-4 CASSFTGALRGYTF
15 TRBV27 CASLGQGNSYNEQFF
15 TRBV6-5 CASSFRVGLYNEQFF
16 TRBV7-9 CASSLARQGRNYGYTF
16 TRBV6-5 CASSYGTGGAGGELFF
16 TRBV4-1 CASSQAKGVGINEQFF
13 TRBV18 CASKGGGNTEAFF
14 TRBV5-1 CASSSGGHTGELFF
13 TRBV10-1 CASRNTSNNEQFF
12 TRBV19 CASTTGFTEAFF
15 TRBV6-4 CASSDLAGGYNEQFF
15 TRBV19 CASSTDRGRRNEQFF
11 TRBV7-9 CASSWGVEQFF
12 TRBV6-6 CASSSTGAGYTF